The clone carrying this T cell receptor beta chain was detected a few times. Its antigen is still unknown. The V gene's germline CDR1 is KGHSH and CDR2 LQKENI. The CDR3 runs to 14 residues. V lost 5 bases to trimming and J lost 4 bases; unmatched junction nucleotides: 6. For Graves' hyperthyroidism to be stable, ophthalmopathy could not progress within 18 months. Uncontrolled infection, other autoimmune disease, pregnancy or lactation excluded patients. The diagnoses drew upon clinical symptoms, serum thyroxine and TRAb, thyroid ultrasound and orbital computed tomography. RNA transcripts yielded amplified TCR beta CDR3 regions. Using the HTBI primer set, a first-round RT-PCR was run on the TCR CDR3. TCRdb re-called the multiplex PCR reads with MiXCR, one entry per CDR3 protein. The sample has around 580,000 distinct CDR3 sequences, 16% seen once. This sample was taken from a study of T cells in Graves' hyperthyroidism and ophthalmopathy. Findings and limits, study-wide: A model of 13 V-J pairs discriminated ophthalmopathy from stable hyperthyroidism.

Sample: blood. The sequence was obtained from a woman aged 18-29 years with Graves' hyperthyroidism. The V gene is TRBV18, the J gene TRBJ2-3; 7 bases line up with TRBD1. For the CDR3, the DNA is TGTGCCAGCTCATCAAATACAGGGGCAGATACGCAGTATTTT. Translated: CASSSNTGADTQYF. The full variable domain, with the rest looked up from reference TRBV18 and TRBJ2-3, is NAGVMQNPRHLVRRRGQEARLRCSPMKGHSHVYWYRQLPEEGLKFMVYLQKENIIDESGMPKERFSAEFPKEGPSILRIQQVVRGDSAAYFCASSSNTGADTQYFGPGTRLTVL.